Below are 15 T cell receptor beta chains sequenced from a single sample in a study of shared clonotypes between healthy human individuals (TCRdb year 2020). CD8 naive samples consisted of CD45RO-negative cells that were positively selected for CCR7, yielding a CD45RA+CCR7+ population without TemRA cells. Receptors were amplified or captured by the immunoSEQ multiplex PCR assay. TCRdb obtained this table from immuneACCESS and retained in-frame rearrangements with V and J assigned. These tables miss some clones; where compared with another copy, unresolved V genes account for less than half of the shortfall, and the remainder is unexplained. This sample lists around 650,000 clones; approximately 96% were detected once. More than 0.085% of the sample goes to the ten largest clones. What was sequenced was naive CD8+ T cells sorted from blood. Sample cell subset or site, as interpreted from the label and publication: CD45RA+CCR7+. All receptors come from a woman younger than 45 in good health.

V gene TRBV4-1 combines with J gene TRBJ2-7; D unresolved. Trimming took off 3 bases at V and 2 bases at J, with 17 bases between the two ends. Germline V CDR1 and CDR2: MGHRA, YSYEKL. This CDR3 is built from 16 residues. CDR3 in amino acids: CASSQIPVGGTYEQYF. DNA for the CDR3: TGCGCCAGCAGCCAGATTCCGGTGGGCGGAACCTACGAGCAGTACTTC.

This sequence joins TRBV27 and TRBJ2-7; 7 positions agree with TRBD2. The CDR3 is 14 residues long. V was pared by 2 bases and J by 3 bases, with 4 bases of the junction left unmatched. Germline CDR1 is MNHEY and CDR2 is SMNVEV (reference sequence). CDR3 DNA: TGTGCCAGCAGTTTAGGACTAGAACACTACGAGCAGTACTTC. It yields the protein CASSLGLEHYEQYF.

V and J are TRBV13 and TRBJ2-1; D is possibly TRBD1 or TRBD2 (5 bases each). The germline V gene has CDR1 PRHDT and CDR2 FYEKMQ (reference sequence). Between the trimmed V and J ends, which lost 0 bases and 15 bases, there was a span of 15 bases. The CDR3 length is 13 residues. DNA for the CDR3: TGTGCCAGCAGCTTAGGCCAGGGACCGCCCCGGTTCTTC. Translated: CASSLGQGPPRFF. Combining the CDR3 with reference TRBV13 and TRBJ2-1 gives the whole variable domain AAGVIQSPRHLIKEKRETATLKCYPIPRHDTVYWYQQGPGQDPQFLISFYEKMQSDKGSIPDRFSAQQFSDYHSELNMSSLELGDSALYFCASSLGQGPPRFFGPGTRLTVL.

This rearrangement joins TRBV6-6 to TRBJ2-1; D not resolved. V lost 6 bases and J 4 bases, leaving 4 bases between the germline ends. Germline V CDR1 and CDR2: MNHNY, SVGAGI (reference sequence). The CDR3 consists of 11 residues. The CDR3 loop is CASRGYNEQFF. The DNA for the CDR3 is TGTGCCAGCAGGGGGTACAATGAGCAGTTCTTC.

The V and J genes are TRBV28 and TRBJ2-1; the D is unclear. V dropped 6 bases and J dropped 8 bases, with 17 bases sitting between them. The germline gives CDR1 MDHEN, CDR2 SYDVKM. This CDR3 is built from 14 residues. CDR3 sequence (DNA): TGTGCCAGCAGGTGGGAAGTCAGTTACGATGAGCAGTTCTTC. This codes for CASRWEVSYDEQFF.

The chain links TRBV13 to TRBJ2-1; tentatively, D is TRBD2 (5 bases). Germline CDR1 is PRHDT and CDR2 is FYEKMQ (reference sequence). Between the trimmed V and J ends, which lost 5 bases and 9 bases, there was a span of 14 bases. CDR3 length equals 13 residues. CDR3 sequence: CASSPESSSEQFF. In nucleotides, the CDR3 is TGTGCCAGCAGCCCCGAGTCTAGCAGTGAGCAGTTCTTC.

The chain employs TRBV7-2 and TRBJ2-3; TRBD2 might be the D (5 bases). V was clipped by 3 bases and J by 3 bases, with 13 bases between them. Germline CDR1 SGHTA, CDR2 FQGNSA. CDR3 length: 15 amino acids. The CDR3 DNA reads TGTGCCAGCAGCTTGAACCTTCGAGGGACAGATACGCAGTATTTT. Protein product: CASSLNLRGTDTQYF.

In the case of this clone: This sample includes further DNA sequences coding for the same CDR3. Here the CDR3 reads CASSQGLNTGELFF. CDR3 coding DNA: TGCGCCAGCAGCCAGGGATTGAACACCGGGGAGCTGTTTTTT. The chain employs TRBV4-1 and TRBJ2-2; D is ambiguous. Trimming cost V 3 bases and J 1 base, with 6 bases left between them. CDR1 is MGHRA, CDR2 YSYEKL, per germline. CDR3 size: 14 residues.

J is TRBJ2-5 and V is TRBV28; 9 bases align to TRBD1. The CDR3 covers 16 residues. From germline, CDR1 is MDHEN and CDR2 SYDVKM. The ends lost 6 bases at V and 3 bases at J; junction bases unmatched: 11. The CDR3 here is CASSRQTGTGKETQYF. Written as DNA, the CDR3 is TGTGCCAGCAGCCGCCAAACCGGGACAGGGAAAGAGACCCAGTACTTC.

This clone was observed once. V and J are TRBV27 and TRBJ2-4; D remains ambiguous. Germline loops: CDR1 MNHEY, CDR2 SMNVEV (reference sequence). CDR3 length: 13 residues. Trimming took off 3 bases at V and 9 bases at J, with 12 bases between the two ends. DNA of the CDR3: TGTGCCAGCAGTTTGAGGTCTCTTGGCATTCAGTACTTC. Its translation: CASSLRSLGIQYF.

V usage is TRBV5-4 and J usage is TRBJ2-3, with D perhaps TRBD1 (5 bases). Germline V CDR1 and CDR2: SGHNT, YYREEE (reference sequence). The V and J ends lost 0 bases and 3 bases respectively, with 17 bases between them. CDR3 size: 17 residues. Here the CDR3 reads CASSLGPKGIMTDTQYF. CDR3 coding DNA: TGTGCCAGCAGCTTGGGTCCGAAGGGGATTATGACAGATACGCAGTATTTT.

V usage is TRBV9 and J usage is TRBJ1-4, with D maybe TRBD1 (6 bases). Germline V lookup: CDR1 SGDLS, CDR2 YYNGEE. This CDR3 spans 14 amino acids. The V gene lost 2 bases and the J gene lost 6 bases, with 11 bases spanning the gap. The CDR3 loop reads CASSVAGVDEKLFF. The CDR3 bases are TGTGCCAGCAGCGTTGCAGGGGTAGATGAAAAACTGTTTTTT. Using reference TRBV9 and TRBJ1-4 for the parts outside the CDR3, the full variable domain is DSGVTQTPKHLITATGQRVTLRCSPRSGDLSVYWYQQSLDQGLQFLIQYYNGEERAKGNILERFSAQQFPDLHSELNLSSLELGDSALYFCASSVAGVDEKLFFGSGTQLSVL.

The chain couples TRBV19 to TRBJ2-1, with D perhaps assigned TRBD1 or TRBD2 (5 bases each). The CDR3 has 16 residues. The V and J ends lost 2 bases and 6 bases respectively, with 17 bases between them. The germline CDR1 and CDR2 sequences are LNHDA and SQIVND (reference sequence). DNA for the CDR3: TGTGCCAGTAGTATAATGCCGGGGTCCCAGGGCAATGAGCAGTTCTTC. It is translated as CASSIMPGSQGNEQFF.

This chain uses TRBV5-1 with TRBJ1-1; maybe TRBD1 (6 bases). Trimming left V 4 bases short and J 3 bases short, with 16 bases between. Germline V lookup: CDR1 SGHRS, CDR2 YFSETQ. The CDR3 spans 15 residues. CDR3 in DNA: TGCGCCAGCAGCCCAGCGACAGGTACATACACTGAAGCTTTCTTT. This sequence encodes CASSPATGTYTEAFF. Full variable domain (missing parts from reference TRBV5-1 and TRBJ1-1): KAGVTQTPRYLIKTRGQQVTLSCSPISGHRSVSWYQQTPGQGLQFLFEYFSETQRNKGNFPGRFSGRQFSNSRSEMNVSTLELGDSALYLCASSPATGTYTEAFFGQGTRLTVV.

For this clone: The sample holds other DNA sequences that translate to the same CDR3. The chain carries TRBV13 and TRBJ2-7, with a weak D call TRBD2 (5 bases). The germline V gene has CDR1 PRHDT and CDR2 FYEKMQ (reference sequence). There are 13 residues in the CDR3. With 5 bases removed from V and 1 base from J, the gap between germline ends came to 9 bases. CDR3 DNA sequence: TGTGCCAGCAGCCCTGGACTTTCCTACGAGCAGTACTTC. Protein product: CASSPGLSYEQYF.